These 20 T cell receptor beta chains share one sample of origin, sequenced in a study of T cells in localized non-small cell lung cancer (TCRdb year 2020). The library was built by means of the immunoSEQ multiplex PCR assay. TCRdb mirrors the immuneACCESS table, restricted to in-frame sequences. Some clones are absent from its copies; in checked studies, under half trace to an unresolved V gene, and the reason for the others is unknown. Across this sample there are 35,000 to 45,000 clones, with 81% seen only once. Clones ranked in the top ten supply approximately 7% of the sample. Material: peripheral blood mononuclear cells, obtained before any cancer treatment. Receptors originate from a male donor older than 55 with stage II lung adenocarcinoma.

This clone appeared once. The V and J genes are TRBV7-2 and TRBJ2-1; 10 nucleotides match TRBD2. The V gene's germline CDR1 is SGHTA and CDR2 FQGNSA. CDR3 length equals 15 residues. Trimming removed 6 bases from V and 6 bases from J; junction bases left unmatched: 8. CDR3: CASRDASGSLNEQFF. Here the CDR3 DNA reads TGTGCCAGCAGGGACGCTAGCGGGAGCCTCAATGAGCAGTTCTTC.

The rearrangement links TRBV28 to TRBJ2-6; D uncertain. The CDR3 extends over 15 amino acids. Germline loops: CDR1 MDHEN, CDR2 SYDVKM. Trimming took off 4 bases at V and 0 bases at J, with 7 bases between the two ends. In DNA form, the CDR3 reads TGTGCCAGCAGTTCGTACAGCTCTGGGGCCAACGTCCTGACTTTC. This codes for CASSSYSSGANVLTF.

The V gene is TRBV6-5, the J gene TRBJ1-1, with D perhaps matching TRBD1 (5 bases). V was cut by 0 bases and J by 5 bases, with 7 bases left in between. This CDR3 comprises 13 residues. Germline CDR1 MNHEY, CDR2 SVGAGI. In nucleotides, the CDR3 is TGTGCCAGCAGTTACTCGGGGGAGACTGAAGCTTTCTTT. This codes for CASSYSGETEAFF.

The gene calls are TRBV29-1 and TRBJ2-3; possibly TRBD1 or TRBD2 for D (5 bases each). Trimming took off 7 bases at V and 6 bases at J, with 17 bases between the two ends. Germline CDR1 is SQVTM and CDR2 is ANQGSEA. The CDR3 is 13 residues long. CDR3 loop: CSAEGTAGDTQYF. Here the CDR3 DNA reads TGCAGCGCCGAAGGGACGGCAGGGGATACGCAGTATTTT.

The V call is TRBV27, the J call TRBJ1-4; tentatively, D is TRBD1 (5 bases). The CDR3 length is 17 residues. Trimming shortened V by 5 bases and J by 4 bases, and 20 bases separated the two germline ends. Germline lookup yields CDR1 MNHEY and CDR2 SMNVEV (reference sequence). CDR3 bases: TGTGCCAGCAGTACGACCCCCCCGGGGGGTAATAATGAAAAACTGTTTTTT. Amino acid sequence: CASSTTPPGGNNEKLFF.

The V gene is TRBV7-2, the J gene TRBJ2-3, with TRBD2 identical over 10 bases. CDR1 and CDR2 (germline): SGHTA, FQGNSA. The J segment lost 3 bases and the V segment lost 3 bases, leaving 6 bases of the junction unmatched. The CDR3 length is 16 residues. The CDR3 reads CASSLLAGEGTDTQYF. CDR3 in DNA: TGTGCCAGCAGCTTGCTAGCGGGAGAAGGGACAGATACGCAGTATTTT.

This clone was detected a few times. This chain links TRBV7-8 with TRBJ1-2; D gene unclear. Trimming took 2 bases from V and 7 from J, leaving 8 bases between them. CDR1 and CDR2 from the germline V gene are SGHVS and FQNEAQ. The CDR3 consists of 12 residues. Here the CDR3 reads CASSLWRSGYTF. The DNA of the CDR3 is TGTGCCAGCAGCTTATGGCGTAGTGGCTACACCTTC.

CDR3 nucleotide sequence: TGTGCCAGCAGTGACTCGGGGGGCACAGATACGCAGTATTTT. Its protein is CASSDSGGTDTQYF. The chain employs TRBV6-4 and TRBJ2-3, with D possibly being TRBD1 or TRBD2 (5 bases each). The CDR3 loop spans 14 amino acids. Trimming removed 0 bases from V and 1 base from J, with 5 bases in between. Germline V gives CDR1 MRHNA, CDR2 SNTAGT.

The chain is built from TRBV27 and TRBJ2-7; a possible D gene is TRBD2 (6 bases). This CDR3 is built from 13 residues. The germline CDR1 and CDR2 sequences are MNHEY and SMNVEV (reference sequence). Trimming cost V 2 bases and J 6 bases, with 11 bases left between them. The DNA of the CDR3 is TGTGCCAGCAGTTTAGTGACTAGAGGCGAGCAGTACTTC. It yields the protein CASSLVTRGEQYF.

The V gene is TRBV25-1, the J gene TRBJ2-3; D remains ambiguous. The CDR3 consists of 11 residues. Germline CDR1 reads MGHDK; CDR2 reads SYGVNS. With 6 bases removed from V and 6 bases from J, the gap between germline ends came to 7 bases. CDR3: CASRSWDTQYF. The CDR3 DNA reads as TGTGCCAGCAGATCGTGGGATACGCAGTATTTT.

This clone was observed a few times. The chain couples TRBV19 to TRBJ1-1, with TRBD1 matching 7 bases. CDR1 is LNHDA and CDR2 is SQIVND in the germline V gene (reference sequence). V shed 6 bases and J 5 bases; nucleotides not matched to a gene: 9. The CDR3 totals 14 residues. CDR3 DNA: TGTGCCAGTAGAGACACAGGGGTAGGGACTGAAGCTTTCTTT. Its protein is CASRDTGVGTEAFF.

This clone was detected once. The rearrangement uses TRBV9 and TRBJ2-2; 13 bases are shared with TRBD2. V shed 5 bases and J 5 bases; nucleotides not matched to a gene: 3. CDR3 length equals 15 residues. Looked up from germline, CDR1 is SGDLS and CDR2 is YYNGEE. The CDR3 DNA sequence: TGTGCCAGCAGGGCGGGACTAGCGGGAACCGGGGAGCTGTTTTTT. Encoded protein: CASRAGLAGTGELFF.

J is TRBJ2-7 and V is TRBV4-1; D possibly corresponds to TRBD2 (6 bases). With 4 bases removed from V and 6 bases from J, the gap between germline ends came to 22 bases. CDR1 MGHRA and CDR2 YSYEKL come from the germline V gene. This CDR3 has 16 residues. The CDR3, as DNA: TGCGCCAGCAGCCCCCGACTAGATCCGGGGTTAGGCGAGCAGTACTTC. Protein: CASSPRLDPGLGEQYF.

Note on this clone: Other DNA sequences within the sample encode an identical CDR3. The V gene is TRBV30, the J gene TRBJ1-1, with a tentative D call TRBD1 (5 bases). The CDR3 loop spans 11 amino acids. Trimming left V 5 bases short and J 1 base short, with 5 bases between. Germline V gene lookup returns CDR1 GTSNPN and CDR2 SVGIG (reference sequence). CDR3 sequence: CAWGGNTEAFF. The CDR3 coding sequence is TGTGCCTGGGGGGGGAACACTGAAGCTTTCTTT.

The chain links TRBV18 to TRBJ1-1; 9 bases match TRBD1. The CDR3 totals 17 residues. Germline V gene sequence: CDR1 KGHSH, CDR2 LQKENI. J lost 2 bases, V lost 3 bases, and 10 bases had no gene match. Written as DNA, the CDR3 is TGTGCCAGCTCACCCACCGACAGGGGGGGAAGAAACACTGAAGCTTTCTTT. The encoded protein is CASSPTDRGGRNTEAFF.

The genes are TRBV5-4 and TRBJ2-7; possible D gene TRBD1, 6 bases. CDR3 length equals 14 residues. Trimming removed 3 bases from V and 0 bases from J, with 10 bases in between. The V gene's germline CDR1 is SGHNT and CDR2 YYREEE (reference sequence). The CDR3 protein is CASSSRDTSYEQYF. The CDR3 bases are TGTGCCAGCAGCTCCCGGGACACCTCCTACGAGCAGTACTTC.

V is TRBV4-2 and J is TRBJ2-1; D remains ambiguous. Trimming took off 0 bases at V and 4 bases at J, with 1 base between the two ends. The CDR3 length is 12 residues. CDR1 and CDR2 (germline): LGHNA, YNFKEQ. CDR3 protein: CASSQEYNEQFF. CDR3 bases: TGTGCCAGCAGCCAAGAATACAATGAGCAGTTCTTC.

The chain is built from TRBV7-2 and TRBJ1-5, with D possibly being TRBD1 (6 bases). The length of the CDR3 is 14 residues. Deletions cut 4 bases from V and 2 bases from J, with 9 bases between. Per the germline V gene, CDR1 is SGHTA and CDR2 is FQGNSA. In DNA form, the CDR3 reads TGTGCCAGCAGCTCAGGGGAGGGCAATCAGCCCCAGCATTTT. Translation: CASSSGEGNQPQHF.

In regard to this clone: The junction departs from the called germline gene at one end, perhaps through a read error. This sequence joins TRBV10-3 and TRBJ2-6; D is perhaps TRBD2 (7 bases). The germline V gene has CDR1 ENHRY and CDR2 SYGVKD. The length of the CDR3 is 16 residues. The CDR3 DNA reads as TGTGCCATCAGTGAGTCGGGGGGGCCTGGGGCCGACGTCCTGACTTTC. This encodes CAISESGGPGADVLTF.

The chain joins TRBV2 to TRBJ2-2, with D perhaps being TRBD1 or TRBD2 (5 bases each). The CDR3 runs 15 residues. V was pared by 8 bases and J by 1 base, with 14 bases between. Germline loops: CDR1 SNHLY, CDR2 FYNNEI. The CDR3 protein is CASRPGTVNTGELFF. The CDR3, as DNA: TGTGCCAGCCGACCCGGGACCGTGAACACCGGGGAGCTGTTTTTT.